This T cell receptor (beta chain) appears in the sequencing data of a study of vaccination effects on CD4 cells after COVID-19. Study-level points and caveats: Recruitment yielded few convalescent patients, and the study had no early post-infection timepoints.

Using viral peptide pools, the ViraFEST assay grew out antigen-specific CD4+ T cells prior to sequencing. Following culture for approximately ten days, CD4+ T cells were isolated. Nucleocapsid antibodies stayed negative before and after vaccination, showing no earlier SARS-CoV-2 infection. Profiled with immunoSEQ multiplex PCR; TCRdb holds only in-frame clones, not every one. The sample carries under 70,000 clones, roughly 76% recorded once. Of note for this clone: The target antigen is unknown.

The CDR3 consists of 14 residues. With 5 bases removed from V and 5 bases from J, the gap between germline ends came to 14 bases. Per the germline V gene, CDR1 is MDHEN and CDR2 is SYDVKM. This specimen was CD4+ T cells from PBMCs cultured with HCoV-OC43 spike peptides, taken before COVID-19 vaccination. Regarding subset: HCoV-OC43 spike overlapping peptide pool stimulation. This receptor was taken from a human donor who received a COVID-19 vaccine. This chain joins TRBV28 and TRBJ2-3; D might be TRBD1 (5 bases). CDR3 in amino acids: CASSPWTPGDTQYF. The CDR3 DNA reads TGTGCCAGCAGTCCTTGGACACCGGGAGATACGCAGTATTTT.